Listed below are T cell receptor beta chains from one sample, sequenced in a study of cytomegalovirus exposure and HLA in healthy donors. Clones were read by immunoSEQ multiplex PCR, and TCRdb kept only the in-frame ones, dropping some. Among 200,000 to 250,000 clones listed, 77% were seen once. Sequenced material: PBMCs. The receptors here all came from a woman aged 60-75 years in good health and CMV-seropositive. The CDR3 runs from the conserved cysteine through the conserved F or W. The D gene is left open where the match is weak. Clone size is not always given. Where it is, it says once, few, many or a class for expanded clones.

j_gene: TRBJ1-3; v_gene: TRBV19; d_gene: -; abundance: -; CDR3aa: CASNRQVSGNTIYF; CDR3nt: TGTGCCAGCAACCGACAGGTTTCTGGAAACACCATATATTTT
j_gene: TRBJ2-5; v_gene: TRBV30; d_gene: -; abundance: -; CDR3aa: CAWDLGETQYF; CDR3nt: TGTGCCTGGGACCTGGGCGAGACCCAGTACTTC
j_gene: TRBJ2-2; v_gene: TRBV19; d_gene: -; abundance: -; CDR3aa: CAMTDSANTGELFF; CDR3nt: TGTGCCATGACCGACAGCGCGAACACCGGGGAGCTGTTTTTT
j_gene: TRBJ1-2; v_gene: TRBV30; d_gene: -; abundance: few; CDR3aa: CACSPGGYTF; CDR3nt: TGTGCCTGTTCCCCGGGGGGCTACACCTTC
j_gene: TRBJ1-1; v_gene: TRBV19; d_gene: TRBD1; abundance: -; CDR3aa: CAAGQGERTEAFF; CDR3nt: TGTGCCGCCGGACAGGGAGAGAGGACTGAAGCTTTCTTT
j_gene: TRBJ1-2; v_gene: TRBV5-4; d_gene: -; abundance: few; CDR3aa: CASSAGKCTF; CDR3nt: TGTGCCAGCAGCGCAGGGAAATGCACCTTC
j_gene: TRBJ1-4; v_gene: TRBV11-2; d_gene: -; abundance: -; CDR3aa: CASSLDRGAANEKLFF; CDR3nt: TGTGCCAGCAGCTTAGATCGGGGGGCAGCTAATGAAAAACTGTTTTTT
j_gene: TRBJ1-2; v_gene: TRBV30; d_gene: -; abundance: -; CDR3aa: CAWSLTGVGQDTF; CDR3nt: TGTGCCTGGAGTCTCACCGGGGTGGGACAAGATACCTTC
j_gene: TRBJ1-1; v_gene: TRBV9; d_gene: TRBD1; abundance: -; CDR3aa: CASSGTGLTEAFF; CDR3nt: TGTGCCAGCAGCGGGACAGGGTTAACTGAAGCTTTCTTT
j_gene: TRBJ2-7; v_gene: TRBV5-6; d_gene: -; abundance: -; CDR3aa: CASSSRGVSYEQYF; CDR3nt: TGTGCCAGCAGCTCTCGCGGGGTGTCCTACGAGCAGTACTTC
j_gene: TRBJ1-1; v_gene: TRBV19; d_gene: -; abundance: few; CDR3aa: CASSQGSNTEAFF; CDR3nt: TGTGCCAGTAGTCAGGGCAGTAACACTGAAGCTTTCTTT
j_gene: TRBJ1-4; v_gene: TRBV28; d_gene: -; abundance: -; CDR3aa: CASTAGGFDEKLFF; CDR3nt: TGTGCCAGCACTGCGGGCGGCTTCGATGAAAAACTGTTTTTT
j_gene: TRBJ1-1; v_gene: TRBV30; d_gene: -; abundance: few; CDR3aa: CAWSVLNSLNTEAFF; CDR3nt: TGTGCCTGGAGTGTACTCAACAGTCTGAACACTGAAGCTTTCTTT
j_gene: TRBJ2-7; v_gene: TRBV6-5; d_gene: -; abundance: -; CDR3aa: CASSVKTGSTYEQYF; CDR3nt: TGTGCCAGCAGTGTCAAGACAGGTTCTACCTACGAGCAGTACTTC
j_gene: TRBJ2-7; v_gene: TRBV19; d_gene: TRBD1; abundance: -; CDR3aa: CASSMDRGRYEQYF; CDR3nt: TGTGCCAGTAGTATGGACAGGGGTCGGTACGAGCAGTACTTC
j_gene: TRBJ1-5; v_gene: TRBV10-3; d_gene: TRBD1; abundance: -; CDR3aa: CAISEGQGRNQPQHF; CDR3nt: TGTGCCATCAGTGAAGGACAGGGAAGGAATCAGCCCCAGCATTTT
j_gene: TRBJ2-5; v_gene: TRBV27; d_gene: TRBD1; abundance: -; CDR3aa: CASSFTGGSQETQYF; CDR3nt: TGTGCCAGCAGTTTTACAGGGGGGTCCCAAGAGACCCAGTACTTC
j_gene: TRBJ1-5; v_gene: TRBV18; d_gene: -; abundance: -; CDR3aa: CASSPSGNQPQHF; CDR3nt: TGTGCCAGCTCACCATCAGGCAATCAGCCCCAGCATTTT
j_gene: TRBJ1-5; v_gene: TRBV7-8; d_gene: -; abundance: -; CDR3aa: CASSYSSNQPQHF; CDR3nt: TGTGCCAGCAGCTATAGCAGCAATCAGCCCCAGCATTTT
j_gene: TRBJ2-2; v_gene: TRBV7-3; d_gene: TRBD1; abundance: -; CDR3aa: CASSPGQGLNTGELFF; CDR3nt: TGTGCCAGCAGCCCCGGACAGGGTTTGAACACCGGGGAGCTGTTTTTT
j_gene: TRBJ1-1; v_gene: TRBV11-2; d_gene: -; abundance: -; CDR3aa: CASSREGNTEAFF; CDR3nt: TGTGCCAGCAGCCGGGAGGGCAACACTGAAGCTTTCTTT
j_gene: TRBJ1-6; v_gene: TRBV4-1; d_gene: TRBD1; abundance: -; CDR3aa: CASSQAEPGQGFSSYNSPLHF; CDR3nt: TGCGCCAGCAGCCAAGCCGAACCGGGACAGGGTTTTAGCTCCTATAATTCACCCCTCCACTTT
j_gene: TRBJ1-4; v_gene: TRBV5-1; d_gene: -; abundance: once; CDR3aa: CASSLGTINEKLFF; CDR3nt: TGCGCCAGCAGCTTGGGAACAATTAATGAAAAACTGTTTTTT